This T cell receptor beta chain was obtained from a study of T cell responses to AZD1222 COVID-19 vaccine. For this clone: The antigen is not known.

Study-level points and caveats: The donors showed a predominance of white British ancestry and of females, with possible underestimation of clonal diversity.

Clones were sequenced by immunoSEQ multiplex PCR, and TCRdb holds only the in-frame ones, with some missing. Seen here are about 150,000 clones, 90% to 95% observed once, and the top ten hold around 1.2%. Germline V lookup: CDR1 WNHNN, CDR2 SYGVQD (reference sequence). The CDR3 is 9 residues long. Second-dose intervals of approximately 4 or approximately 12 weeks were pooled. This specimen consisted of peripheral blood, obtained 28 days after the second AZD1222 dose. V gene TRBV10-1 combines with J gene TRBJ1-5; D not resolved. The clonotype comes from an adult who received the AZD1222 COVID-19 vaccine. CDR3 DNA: TGCCCTGACGCCCTGGCCCAGCATTTT. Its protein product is CPDALAQHF.